This TCR beta chain was captured in a study of cytomegalovirus exposure and HLA in healthy donors. Vbeta (60) and Jbeta (13) primers were used in the PCR. Produced via immunoSEQ multiplex PCR; TCRdb's table is partial and in-frame only. The sample carries under 85,000 clones, around four fifths recorded once. This CDR3 comprises 15 residues. V was clipped by 0 bases and J by 0 bases, with 6 bases between them. The V gene's germline CDR1 is MNHEY and CDR2 SVGAGI. General study points: Researchers reportedly found TCR beta sequences accurately predicted most subjects' HLA-A and HLA-B alleles. For TCR beta chains, V- and J-gene trimming was later linked to a missense DCLRE1C variant.

Only one count was recorded for this clone. The target antigen is unknown. Source material: PBMCs. The chain combines TRBV6-5 with TRBJ2-4; D is undetermined. This TCR was sampled from a woman aged 25-40 years in good health and CMV-seronegative. The CDR3 loop reads CASSYSAKAKNIQYF. CDR3 DNA: TGTGCCAGCAGTTACTCCGCGAAAGCCAAAAACATTCAGTACTTC.